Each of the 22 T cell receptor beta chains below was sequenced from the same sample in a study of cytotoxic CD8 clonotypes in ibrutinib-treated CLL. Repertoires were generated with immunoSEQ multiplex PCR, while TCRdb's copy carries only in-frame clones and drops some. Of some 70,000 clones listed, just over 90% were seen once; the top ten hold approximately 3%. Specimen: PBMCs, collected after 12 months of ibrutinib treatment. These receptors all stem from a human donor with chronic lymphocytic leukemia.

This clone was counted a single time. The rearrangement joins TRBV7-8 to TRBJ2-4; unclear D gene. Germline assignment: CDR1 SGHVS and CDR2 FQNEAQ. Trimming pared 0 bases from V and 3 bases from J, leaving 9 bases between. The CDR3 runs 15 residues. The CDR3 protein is CASSLAVAGKNIQYF. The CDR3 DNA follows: TGTGCCAGCAGCTTAGCGGTGGCAGGCAAAAACATTCAGTACTTC. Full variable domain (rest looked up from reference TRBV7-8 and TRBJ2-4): GAGVSQSPRYKVAKRGQDVALRCDPISGHVSLFWYQQALGQGPEFLTYFQNEAQLDKSGLPSDRFFAERPEGSVSTLKIQRTQQEDSAVYLCASSLAVAGKNIQYFGAGTRLSVL.

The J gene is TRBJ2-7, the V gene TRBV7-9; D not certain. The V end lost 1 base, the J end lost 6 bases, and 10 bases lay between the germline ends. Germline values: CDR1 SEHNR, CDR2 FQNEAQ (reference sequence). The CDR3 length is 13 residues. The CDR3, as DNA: TGTGCCAGCAGCTTAGGGGCAGCCACCGAGCAGTACTTC. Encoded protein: CASSLGAATEQYF. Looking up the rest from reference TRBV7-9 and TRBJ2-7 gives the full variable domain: DTGVSQNPRHKITKRGQNVTFRCDPISEHNRLYWYRQTLGQGPEFLTYFQNEAQLEKSRLLSDRFSAERPKGSFSTLEIQRTEQGDSAMYLCASSLGAATEQYFGPGTRLTVT.

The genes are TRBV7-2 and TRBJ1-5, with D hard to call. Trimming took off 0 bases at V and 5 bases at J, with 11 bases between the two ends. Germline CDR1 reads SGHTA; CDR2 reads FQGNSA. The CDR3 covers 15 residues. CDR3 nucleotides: TGTGCCAGCAGCTTAGCGCGTCTACCGGATCAGCCCCAGCATTTT. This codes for CASSLARLPDQPQHF. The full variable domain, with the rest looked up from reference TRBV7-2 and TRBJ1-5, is GAGVSQSPSNKVTEKGKDVELRCDPISGHTALYWYRQSLGQGLEFLIYFQGNSAPDKSGLPSDRFSAERTGGSVSTLTIQRTQQEDSAVYLCASSLARLPDQPQHFGDGTRLSIL.

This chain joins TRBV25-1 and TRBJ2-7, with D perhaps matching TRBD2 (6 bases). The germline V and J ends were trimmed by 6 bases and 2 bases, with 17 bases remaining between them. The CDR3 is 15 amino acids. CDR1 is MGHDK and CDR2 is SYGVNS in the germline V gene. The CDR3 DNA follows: TGTGCCAGCAGCGGGACTGACGGGAATACCTACGAGCAGTACTTC. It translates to CASSGTDGNTYEQYF.

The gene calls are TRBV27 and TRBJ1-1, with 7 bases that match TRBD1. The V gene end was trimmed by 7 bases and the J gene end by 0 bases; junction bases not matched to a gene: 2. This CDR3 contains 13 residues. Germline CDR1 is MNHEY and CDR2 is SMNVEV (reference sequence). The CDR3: CASNRGMNTEAFF. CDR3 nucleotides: TGTGCCAGCAACAGGGGTATGAACACTGAAGCTTTCTTT.

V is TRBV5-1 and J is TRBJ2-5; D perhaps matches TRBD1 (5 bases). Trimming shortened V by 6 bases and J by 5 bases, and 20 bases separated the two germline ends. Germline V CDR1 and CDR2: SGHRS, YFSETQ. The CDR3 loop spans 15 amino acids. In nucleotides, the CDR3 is TGCGCCAGCACCACATACCTAGGGGCGGAGGAGACCCAGTACTTC. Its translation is CASTTYLGAEETQYF.

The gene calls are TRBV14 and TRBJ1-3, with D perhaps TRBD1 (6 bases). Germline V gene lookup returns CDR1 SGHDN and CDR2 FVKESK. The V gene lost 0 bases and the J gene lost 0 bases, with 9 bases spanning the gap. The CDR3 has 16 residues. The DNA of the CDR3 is TGTGCCAGCAGCCAAGAATGGGGGCTCTCTGGAAACACCATATATTTT. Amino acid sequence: CASSQEWGLSGNTIYF. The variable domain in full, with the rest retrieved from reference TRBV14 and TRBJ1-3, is EAGVTQFPSHSVIEKGQTVTLRCDPISGHDNLYWYRRVMGKEIKFLLHFVKESKQDESGMPNNRFLAERTGGTYSTLKVQPAELEDSGVYFCASSQEWGLSGNTIYFGEGSWLTVV.

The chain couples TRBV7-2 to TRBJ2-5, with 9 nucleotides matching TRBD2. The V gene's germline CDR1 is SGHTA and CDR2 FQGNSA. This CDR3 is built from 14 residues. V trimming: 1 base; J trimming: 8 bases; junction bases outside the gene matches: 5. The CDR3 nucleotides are TGTGCCAGCAGCTTAGAAGGGACTAGCAAAACCCAGTACTTC. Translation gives CASSLEGTSKTQYF.

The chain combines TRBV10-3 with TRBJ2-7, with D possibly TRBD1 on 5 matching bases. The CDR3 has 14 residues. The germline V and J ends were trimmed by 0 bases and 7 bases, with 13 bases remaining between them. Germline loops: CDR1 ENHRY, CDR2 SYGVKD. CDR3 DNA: TGTGCCATCAGTGAGTCGCCAGGGTTGGGAGAGCAGTACTTC. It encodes CAISESPGLGEQYF.

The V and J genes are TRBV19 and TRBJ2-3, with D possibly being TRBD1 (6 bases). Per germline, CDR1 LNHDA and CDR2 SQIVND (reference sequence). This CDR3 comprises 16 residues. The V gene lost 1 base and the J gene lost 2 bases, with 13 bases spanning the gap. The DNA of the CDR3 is TGTGCCAGTAGTATAGTGGGAGCAGGGGACACAGATACGCAGTATTTT. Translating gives CASSIVGAGDTDTQYF. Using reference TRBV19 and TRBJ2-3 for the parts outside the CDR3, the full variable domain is DGGITQSPKYLFRKEGQNVTLSCEQNLNHDAMYWYRQDPGQGLRLIYYSQIVNDFQKGDIAEGYSVSREKKESFPLTVTSAQKNPTAFYLCASSIVGAGDTDTQYFGPGTRLTVL.

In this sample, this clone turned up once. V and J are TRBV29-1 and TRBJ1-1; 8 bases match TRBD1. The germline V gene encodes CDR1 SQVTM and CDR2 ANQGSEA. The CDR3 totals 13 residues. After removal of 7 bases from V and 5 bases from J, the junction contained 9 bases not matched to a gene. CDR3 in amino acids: CSGVGQGLTEAFF. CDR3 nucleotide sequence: TGCAGCGGCGTCGGACAGGGATTAACTGAAGCTTTCTTT.

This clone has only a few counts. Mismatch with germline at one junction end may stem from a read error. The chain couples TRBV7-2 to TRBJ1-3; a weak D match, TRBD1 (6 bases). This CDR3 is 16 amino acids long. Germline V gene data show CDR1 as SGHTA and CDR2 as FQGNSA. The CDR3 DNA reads TGTGCCAGCAGCCTAGCCGGGGGCTTCTCTGGAAACACCATATATTTT. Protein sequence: CASSLAGGFSGNTIYF.

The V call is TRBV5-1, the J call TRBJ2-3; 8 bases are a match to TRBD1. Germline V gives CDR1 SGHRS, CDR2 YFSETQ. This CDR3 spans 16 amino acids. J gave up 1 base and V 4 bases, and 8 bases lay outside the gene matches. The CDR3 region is CASSVDRGRRTDTQYF. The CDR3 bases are TGCGCCAGCAGCGTCGACAGGGGCCGACGCACAGATACGCAGTATTTT.

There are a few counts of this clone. Written as DNA, the CDR3 is TGTGCCAGCAGCTCCAATAGCAATCAGCCCCAGCATTTT. Its protein product is CASSSNSNQPQHF. The rearrangement joins TRBV7-6 to TRBJ1-5; D ambiguous. The V end lost 4 bases, the J end lost 0 bases, and 4 bases lay between the germline ends. This CDR3 spans 13 amino acids. Per germline, CDR1 SGHVS and CDR2 FNYEAQ.

CDR3 in DNA: TGCGCCAGCACGATTCTAGCGGGAGAGGGCAATGAGCAGTTCTTC. Translating gives CASTILAGEGNEQFF. The gene calls are TRBV5-1 and TRBJ2-1, with TRBD2 matching over 10 bases. There are 15 residues in the CDR3. CDR1 is SGHRS, CDR2 YFSETQ, per germline. The V segment lost 6 bases and the J segment 6 bases; nucleotides outside the gene matches: 9.

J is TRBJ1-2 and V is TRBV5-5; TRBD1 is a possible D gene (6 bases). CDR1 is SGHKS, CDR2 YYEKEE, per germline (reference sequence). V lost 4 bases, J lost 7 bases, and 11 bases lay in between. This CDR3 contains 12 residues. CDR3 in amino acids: CASSRGNVGYTF. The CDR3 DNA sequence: TGTGCCAGCAGCAGGGGGAACGTTGGCTACACCTTC.

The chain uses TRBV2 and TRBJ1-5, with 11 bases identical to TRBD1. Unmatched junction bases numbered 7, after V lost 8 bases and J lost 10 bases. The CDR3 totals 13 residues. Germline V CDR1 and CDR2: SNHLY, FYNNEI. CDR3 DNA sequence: TGTGCCAGCCTCCGGGACAGGGGGGGACCCCAGCATTTT. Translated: CASLRDRGGPQHF. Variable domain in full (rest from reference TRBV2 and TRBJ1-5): EPEVTQTPSHQVTQMGQEVILRCVPISNHLYFYWYRQILGQKVEFLVSFYNNEISEKSEIFDDQFSVERPDGSNFTLKIRSTKLEDSAMYFCASLRDRGGPQHFGDGTRLSIL.

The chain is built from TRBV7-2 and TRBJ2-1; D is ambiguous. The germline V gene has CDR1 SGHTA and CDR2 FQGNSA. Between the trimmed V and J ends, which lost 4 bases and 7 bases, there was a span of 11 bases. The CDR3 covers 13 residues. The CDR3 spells CASSSSGVNEQFF. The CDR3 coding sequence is TGTGCCAGCAGCTCCTCTGGGGTTAATGAGCAGTTCTTC.

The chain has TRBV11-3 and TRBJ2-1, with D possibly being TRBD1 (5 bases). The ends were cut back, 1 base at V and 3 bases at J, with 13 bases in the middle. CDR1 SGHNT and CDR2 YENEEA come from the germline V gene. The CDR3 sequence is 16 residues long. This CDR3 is CASSLGGAGYYNEQFF. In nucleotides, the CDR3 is TGTGCCAGCAGCTTAGGTGGGGCAGGGTACTACAATGAGCAGTTCTTC.

The CDR3 DNA sequence: TGTGCCAGCAGCCCGGAAACAGGGGTCGGGGCCAACGTCCTGACTTTC. This codes for CASSPETGVGANVLTF. The chain combines TRBV11-1 with TRBJ2-6; 7 bases fit TRBD1. This CDR3 region has 16 residues. V lost 5 bases and J lost 4; bases outside the gene matches: 8. Germline CDR1 and CDR2: SGHAT and FQDESV (reference sequence).

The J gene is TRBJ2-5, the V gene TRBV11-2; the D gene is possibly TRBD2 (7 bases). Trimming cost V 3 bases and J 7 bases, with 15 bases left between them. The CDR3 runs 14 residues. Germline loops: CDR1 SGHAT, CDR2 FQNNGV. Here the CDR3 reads CASSFQGSGGTQYF. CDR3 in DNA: TGTGCCAGCAGCTTCCAGGGGTCGGGGGGGACCCAGTACTTC.

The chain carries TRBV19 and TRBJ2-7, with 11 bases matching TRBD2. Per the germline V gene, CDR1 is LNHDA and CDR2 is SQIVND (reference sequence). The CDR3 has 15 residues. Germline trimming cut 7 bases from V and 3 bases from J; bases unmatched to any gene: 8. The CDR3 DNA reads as TGTGCCAGTACCCCGACTAGCGGGAACCGCTACGAGCAGTACTTC. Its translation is CASTPTSGNRYEQYF.